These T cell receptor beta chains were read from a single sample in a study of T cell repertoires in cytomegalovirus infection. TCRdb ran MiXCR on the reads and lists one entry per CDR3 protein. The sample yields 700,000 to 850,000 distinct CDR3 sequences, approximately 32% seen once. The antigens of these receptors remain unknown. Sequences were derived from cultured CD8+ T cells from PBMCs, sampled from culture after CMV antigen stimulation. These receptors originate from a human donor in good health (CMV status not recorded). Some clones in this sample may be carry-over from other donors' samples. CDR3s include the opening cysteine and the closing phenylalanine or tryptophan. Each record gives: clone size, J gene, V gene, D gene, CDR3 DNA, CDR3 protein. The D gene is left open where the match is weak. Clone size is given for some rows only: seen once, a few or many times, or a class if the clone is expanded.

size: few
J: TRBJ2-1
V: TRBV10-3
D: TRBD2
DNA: TGTGCCATCAGCGGGACTAGCGGGGGGGCGTATAATGAGCAGTTCTTC
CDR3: CAISGTSGGAYNEQFF

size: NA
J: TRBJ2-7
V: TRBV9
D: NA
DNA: TGTGCCAGCAGCGTAGCCGAGTCCTACGAGCAGTACTTC
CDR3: CASSVAESYEQYF

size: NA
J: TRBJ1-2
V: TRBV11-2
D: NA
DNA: TGTGCCAGCTGCTCAGTGACAAACCAATTCTATGGCTACACCTTC
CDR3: CASCSVTNQFYGYTF

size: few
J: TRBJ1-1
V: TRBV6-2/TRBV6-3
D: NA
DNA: TGTGCCAGCAGTTACGGGGTGATTGGGACTGAAGCTTTCTTT
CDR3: CASSYGVIGTEAFF

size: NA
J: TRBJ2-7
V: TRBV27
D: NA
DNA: TGTGCCAGCAGTTTAACCCGGAAGGGCGGGGCCTCCTACGAGCAGTACTTC
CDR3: CASSLTRKGGASYEQYF

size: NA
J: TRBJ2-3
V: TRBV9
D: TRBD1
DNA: TGTGCCAGCAGCGCGACAGGGTCTTATTTCGATACGCAGTATTTT
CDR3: CASSATGSYFDTQYF

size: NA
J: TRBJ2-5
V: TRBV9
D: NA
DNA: TGTGCCAGCAGCGTAGCTTCAGGGTTGGAGACCCGGTACTTC
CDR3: CASSVASGLETRYF

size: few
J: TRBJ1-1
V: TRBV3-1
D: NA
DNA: TGTGCCAGCAGCCCTGGCCTCGGGGCTGAAGCTTTCTTT
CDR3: CASSPGLGAEAFF

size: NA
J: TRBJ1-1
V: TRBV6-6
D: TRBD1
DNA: TGTGCCAACGTTCCCAGACAGGGACAGTCGTCCGCCACTGAAGCTTTCTTT
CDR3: CANVPRQGQSSATEAFF

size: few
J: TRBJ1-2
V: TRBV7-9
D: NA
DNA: TGTGCCAGCAGCTCCGGTAGCTACACCTTC
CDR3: CASSSGSYTF

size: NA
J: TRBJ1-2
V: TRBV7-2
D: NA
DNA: TGTGCCAGCACCCTAGAGGACAGTTCCTATGGCTACACCTTC
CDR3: CASTLEDSSYGYTF

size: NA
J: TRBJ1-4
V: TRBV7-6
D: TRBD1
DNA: TGTGCCAGCAGCTTTACAGGGGGTTCTAATGAAAAACTGTTTTTT
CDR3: CASSFTGGSNEKLFF

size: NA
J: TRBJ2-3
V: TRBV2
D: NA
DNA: TGTGCCAATTCTCCAGACGGACTATGGACAGATACGCAATATTTT
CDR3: CANSPDGLWTDTQYF

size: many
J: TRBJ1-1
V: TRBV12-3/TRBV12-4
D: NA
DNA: TGTGCCAGCAGACGGGGTGACACTGAAGCTTTCTTT
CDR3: CASRRGDTEAFF